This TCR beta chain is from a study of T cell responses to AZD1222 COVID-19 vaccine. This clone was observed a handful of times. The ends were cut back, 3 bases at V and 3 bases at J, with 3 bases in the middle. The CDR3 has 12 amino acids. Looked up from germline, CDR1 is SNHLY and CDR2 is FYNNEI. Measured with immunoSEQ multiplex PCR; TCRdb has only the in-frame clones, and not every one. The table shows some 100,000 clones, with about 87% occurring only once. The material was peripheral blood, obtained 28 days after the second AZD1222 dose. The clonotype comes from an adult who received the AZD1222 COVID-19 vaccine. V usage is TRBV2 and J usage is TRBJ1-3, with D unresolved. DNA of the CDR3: TGTGCCAGCAGTGATGTTGGAAACACCATATATTTT. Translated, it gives CASSDVGNTIYF.